Listed below are T cell receptor beta chains from one sample, sequenced in a study of Ad26.COV2.S vaccination and SARS-CoV-2 variants. The data were produced by immunoSEQ multiplex PCR, yet TCRdb's version contains in-frame clones alone and is incomplete. The sample holds around 450,000 clones; 90% are singletons and the top ten take 10% to 15%. The sequenced sample was peripheral blood, obtained in a trial of Ad26.COV2.S vaccine versus placebo. All receptors derive from a person aged 18-60 years who received the Ad26.COV2.S COVID-19 vaccine or a placebo. The CDR3 runs from the conserved cysteine through the conserved F or W. Fields, in order: V gene, J gene, D gene, clone size, CDR3 DNA, CDR3 protein. The D gene is left open where the match is weak. The size entry is marked missing in some rows and otherwise reads once, few, many or a size class.

v_call: TRBV6-4
j_call: TRBJ2-7
d_call: TRBD1
clone_size: NA
cdr3_nt: TGTGCCAGCAGCGGGGACAGGGTAATATCCACCTACGAGCAGTACTTC
cdr3_aa: CASSGDRVISTYEQYF

v_call: TRBV5-4
j_call: TRBJ1-6
d_call: TRBD1
clone_size: NA
cdr3_nt: TGTGCCAGCAGGGGGGACAGCGCTTATAATTCACCCCTCCACTTT
cdr3_aa: CASRGDSAYNSPLHF

v_call: TRBV6-5
j_call: TRBJ2-7
d_call: TRBD2
clone_size: NA
cdr3_nt: TGTGCCAGCAGTTTCGGACTAGCGGGACGGCAGTACTTC
cdr3_aa: CASSFGLAGRQYF

v_call: TRBV2
j_call: TRBJ2-7
d_call: TRBD2
clone_size: NA
cdr3_nt: TGTGCCAGCATCGCCCAAGTGGCGGGAGGCCGCGGGGAGCAGTACTTC
cdr3_aa: CASIAQVAGGRGEQYF

v_call: TRBV28
j_call: TRBJ2-7
d_call: TRBD1
clone_size: few
cdr3_nt: TGTGCCAGCAGTTTAAGAGGGGTCAGGGGGCCCTCCTCCTACGAGCAGTACTTC
cdr3_aa: CASSLRGVRGPSSYEQYF

v_call: TRBV9
j_call: TRBJ2-7
d_call: NA
clone_size: NA
cdr3_nt: TGTGCCAGCAGCGTAGCTTCGGCCTACGAGCAGTACTTC
cdr3_aa: CASSVASAYEQYF

v_call: TRBV19
j_call: TRBJ1-1
d_call: TRBD1
clone_size: NA
cdr3_nt: TGTGCCAGTAGTATCTTCATACAGGGGTTTGGGATGAACACTGAAGCTTTCTTT
cdr3_aa: CASSIFIQGFGMNTEAFF

v_call: TRBV6-5
j_call: TRBJ2-1
d_call: TRBD1
clone_size: NA
cdr3_nt: TGTGCCAGCAACCGGGCAGGGGGACAGTATGAGCAGTTCTTC
cdr3_aa: CASNRAGGQYEQFF

v_call: TRBV29-1
j_call: TRBJ2-5
d_call: TRBD2
clone_size: NA
cdr3_nt: TGCAGCGTTCTAGCGGGAGTGGGCGGAGAGACCCAGTACTTC
cdr3_aa: CSVLAGVGGETQYF

v_call: TRBV6-2/TRBV6-3
j_call: TRBJ2-5
d_call: TRBD2
clone_size: NA
cdr3_nt: TGTGCCAGCAGTCAAACTAGCGGACAAGAGACCCAGTACTTC
cdr3_aa: CASSQTSGQETQYF

v_call: TRBV7-2
j_call: TRBJ1-2
d_call: NA
clone_size: NA
cdr3_nt: TGTGCCAGCAGCTTACTCCGGTATGGCTACACCTTC
cdr3_aa: CASSLLRYGYTF

v_call: TRBV6-2/TRBV6-3
j_call: TRBJ2-7
d_call: NA
clone_size: NA
cdr3_nt: TGTGCCAGCAGTTCCGAACAAGGAATAACCCCCTACGAGCAGTACTTC
cdr3_aa: CASSSEQGITPYEQYF

v_call: TRBV7-2
j_call: TRBJ2-7
d_call: TRBD2
clone_size: NA
cdr3_nt: TGTGCCAGCAGCCCCCATGGGGGACTAGCGGGAGGATCCTACGAGCAGTACTTC
cdr3_aa: CASSPHGGLAGGSYEQYF

v_call: TRBV25-1
j_call: TRBJ1-1
d_call: NA
clone_size: NA
cdr3_nt: TGTGCCAGCGTGGGCATGAACACTGAAGCTTTCTTT
cdr3_aa: CASVGMNTEAFF

v_call: TRBV6-5
j_call: TRBJ2-7
d_call: NA
clone_size: NA
cdr3_nt: TGTGCCAGCAGAGCGGACGGCTACGAGCAGTACTTC
cdr3_aa: CASRADGYEQYF

v_call: TRBV10-3
j_call: TRBJ2-7
d_call: NA
clone_size: NA
cdr3_nt: TGTGCCATCAATAACTCCACCGCCTACGAGCAGTACTTC
cdr3_aa: CAINNSTAYEQYF

v_call: TRBV9
j_call: TRBJ1-5
d_call: NA
clone_size: NA
cdr3_nt: TGTGCCAGCAGCGTAGGAAAGGACAGTAGCAATCAGCCCCAGCATTTT
cdr3_aa: CASSVGKDSSNQPQHF

v_call: TRBV27
j_call: TRBJ2-3
d_call: TRBD1
clone_size: NA
cdr3_nt: TGTGCCAGCAGCCAGGACAGGGACAGGGATACGCAGTATTTT
cdr3_aa: CASSQDRDRDTQYF

v_call: TRBV28
j_call: TRBJ2-7
d_call: NA
clone_size: NA
cdr3_nt: TGTGCCAGCAGTTCGACAGGACCCTACGAGCAGTACTTC
cdr3_aa: CASSSTGPYEQYF

v_call: TRBV12-3/TRBV12-4
j_call: TRBJ2-2
d_call: TRBD2
clone_size: NA
cdr3_nt: TGTGCCAGCAGGCTCCTAGCGGCCGGGGAGCTGTTTTTT
cdr3_aa: CASRLLAAGELFF

v_call: TRBV9
j_call: TRBJ1-6
d_call: NA
clone_size: NA
cdr3_nt: TGTGCCAGCAGCCCCCAGGGGCAATATTATTCACCCCTCCACTTT
cdr3_aa: CASSPQGQYYSPLHF

v_call: TRBV11-3
j_call: TRBJ2-2
d_call: TRBD1
clone_size: NA
cdr3_nt: TGTGCCAGCAGCCCCGGGGACAGGGGGCCGAACACCGGGGAGCTGTTTTTT
cdr3_aa: CASSPGDRGPNTGELFF

v_call: TRBV14
j_call: TRBJ1-1
d_call: TRBD1
clone_size: NA
cdr3_nt: TGTGCCAGCAGCGAACAAGGACAGGGGTACACTGAAGCTTTCTTT
cdr3_aa: CASSEQGQGYTEAFF

v_call: TRBV2
j_call: TRBJ2-7
d_call: TRBD2
clone_size: NA
cdr3_nt: TGTGCCAGCAGTGAAGGCGGGAGACACTCCTACGAGCAGTACTTC
cdr3_aa: CASSEGGRHSYEQYF

v_call: TRBV11-2
j_call: TRBJ2-7
d_call: NA
clone_size: NA
cdr3_nt: TGTGCCAGCAGCTTACTCAGGGTTGGGTACGAGCAGTACTTC
cdr3_aa: CASSLLRVGYEQYF

v_call: TRBV2
j_call: TRBJ1-5
d_call: NA
clone_size: NA
cdr3_nt: TGTGCCAGCAGTTTTACTTTGGGTGAGCATAGCAATCAGCCCCAGCATTTT
cdr3_aa: CASSFTLGEHSNQPQHF

v_call: TRBV6-4
j_call: TRBJ1-1
d_call: NA
clone_size: NA
cdr3_nt: TGTGCCAGCAGAGCACAGGAGATGAACACTGAAGCTTTCTTT
cdr3_aa: CASRAQEMNTEAFF

v_call: TRBV5-5
j_call: TRBJ2-1
d_call: TRBD2
clone_size: NA
cdr3_nt: TGTGCCAGCAGCCAGCGGGGGGATTCCTACAATGAGCAGTTCTTC
cdr3_aa: CASSQRGDSYNEQFF

v_call: TRBV25-1
j_call: TRBJ2-5
d_call: NA
clone_size: NA
cdr3_nt: TGTGCCAGCAGCTTGGGACTTCAAGAGACCCAGTACTTC
cdr3_aa: CASSLGLQETQYF

v_call: TRBV10-3
j_call: TRBJ1-2
d_call: TRBD1
clone_size: once
cdr3_nt: TGTGCCATCAGTGATTTCCCCGGACAGGGAAGCAGGACATATGGCTACACCTTC
cdr3_aa: CAISDFPGQGSRTYGYTF

v_call: TRBV13
j_call: TRBJ2-1
d_call: TRBD2
clone_size: NA
cdr3_nt: TGTGCCAGCAGCCTTGGACTAGCGGGAGGGTATGAGCAGTTCTTC
cdr3_aa: CASSLGLAGGYEQFF

v_call: TRBV29-1
j_call: TRBJ1-2
d_call: NA
clone_size: NA
cdr3_nt: TGCAGCGTCCTAAGTTTCAACTATGGCTACACCTTC
cdr3_aa: CSVLSFNYGYTF

v_call: TRBV25-1
j_call: TRBJ1-4
d_call: NA
clone_size: NA
cdr3_nt: TGTGCCAGCAGTGCGGGAGACTGGATTGAAAAACTGTTTTTT
cdr3_aa: CASSAGDWIEKLFF

v_call: TRBV25-1
j_call: TRBJ2-7
d_call: NA
clone_size: NA
cdr3_nt: TGTGCCAGCAGTGATCACGGCTACGAGCAGTACTTC
cdr3_aa: CASSDHGYEQYF

v_call: TRBV6-6
j_call: TRBJ1-6
d_call: NA
clone_size: NA
cdr3_nt: TGTGCCAGCAGTCGACTACCAGGGAGGTATAATTCACCCCTCCACTTT
cdr3_aa: CASSRLPGRYNSPLHF

v_call: TRBV28
j_call: TRBJ2-5
d_call: NA
clone_size: NA
cdr3_nt: TGTGCCAGCGGAGTTGGGGAGACCCAGTACTTC
cdr3_aa: CASGVGETQYF

v_call: TRBV30
j_call: TRBJ2-2
d_call: NA
clone_size: NA
cdr3_nt: TGTGCCTGGGCCACCCTAGCGCACGGGGAGCTGTTTTTT
cdr3_aa: CAWATLAHGELFF

v_call: TRBV6-2/TRBV6-3
j_call: TRBJ2-5
d_call: NA
clone_size: NA
cdr3_nt: TGTGCCAGCAGTTACGCTAACCAAGAGACCCAGTACTTC
cdr3_aa: CASSYANQETQYF

v_call: TRBV5-1
j_call: TRBJ1-3
d_call: TRBD1
clone_size: few
cdr3_nt: TGCGCCAGCAGCTTAGGGACAGCGAACTCTGGAAACACCATATATTTT
cdr3_aa: CASSLGTANSGNTIYF

v_call: TRBV5-6
j_call: TRBJ2-3
d_call: TRBD2
clone_size: NA
cdr3_nt: TGTGCCAGCAGCTGGACTAGCGGGAGTTCGCAGTATTTT
cdr3_aa: CASSWTSGSSQYF

v_call: TRBV29-1
j_call: TRBJ2-1
d_call: TRBD2
clone_size: once
cdr3_nt: TGCAGCGTTGAATCTAGCGGATACAATGAGCAGTTCTTC
cdr3_aa: CSVESSGYNEQFF

v_call: TRBV9
j_call: TRBJ2-1
d_call: NA
clone_size: NA
cdr3_nt: TGTGCCAGCAGCGCCGGAGTTCGGGGCAATGAGCAGTTCTTC
cdr3_aa: CASSAGVRGNEQFF

v_call: TRBV28
j_call: TRBJ2-7
d_call: NA
clone_size: NA
cdr3_nt: TGTGCCAGCAGTAAACAGGGGGGGACCGACGAGCAGTACTTC
cdr3_aa: CASSKQGGTDEQYF

v_call: TRBV14
j_call: TRBJ1-3
d_call: TRBD1
clone_size: NA
cdr3_nt: TGTGCCAGCAGCCAATGGGACAGGGGAAGCTCTGGAAACACCATATATTTT
cdr3_aa: CASSQWDRGSSGNTIYF

v_call: TRBV6-5
j_call: TRBJ2-1
d_call: NA
clone_size: NA
cdr3_nt: TGTGCCAGCAGTACCACTAGCTGGCCGTTCTTC
cdr3_aa: CASSTTSWPFF

v_call: TRBV24-1
j_call: TRBJ2-2
d_call: NA
clone_size: NA
cdr3_nt: TGTGCCACCAGTGAATTGGTTACCGGGGAGCTGTTTTTT
cdr3_aa: CATSELVTGELFF

v_call: TRBV24-1
j_call: TRBJ1-5
d_call: NA
clone_size: NA
cdr3_nt: TGTGCCACCAGTCCGGGAAGGGGGTTCAATCAGCCCCAGCATTTT
cdr3_aa: CATSPGRGFNQPQHF

v_call: TRBV9
j_call: TRBJ1-2
d_call: TRBD1
clone_size: NA
cdr3_nt: TGTGCCAGCAGCGTCGACAGGGATCAAGGCTACACCTTC
cdr3_aa: CASSVDRDQGYTF

v_call: TRBV2
j_call: TRBJ1-1
d_call: NA
clone_size: NA
cdr3_nt: TGTGCCAGCAGTGAACTGACGGTGAACACTGAAGCTTTCTTT
cdr3_aa: CASSELTVNTEAFF

v_call: TRBV19
j_call: TRBJ1-6
d_call: NA
clone_size: NA
cdr3_nt: TGTGCCAGTAGTACGGACGGTTTTAATTCACCCCTCCACTTT
cdr3_aa: CASSTDGFNSPLHF

v_call: TRBV15
j_call: TRBJ2-2
d_call: TRBD2
clone_size: NA
cdr3_nt: TGTGCCACCAGCAGAGGACTAGCGGGGAGCGGGTGGGCCGGGGAGCTGTTTTTT
cdr3_aa: CATSRGLAGSGWAGELFF

v_call: TRBV6-5
j_call: TRBJ1-1
d_call: NA
clone_size: NA
cdr3_nt: TGTGCCAGCAGTTACTTTAGGTTGAACACTGAAGCTTTCTTT
cdr3_aa: CASSYFRLNTEAFF

v_call: TRBV10-2
j_call: TRBJ1-1
d_call: TRBD1
clone_size: NA
cdr3_nt: TGCGCCAGCAGCTTAGGACAGGGGGCTATGAACACTGAAGCTTTCTTT
cdr3_aa: CASSLGQGAMNTEAFF

v_call: TRBV11-2
j_call: TRBJ2-5
d_call: TRBD1
clone_size: NA
cdr3_nt: TGTGCCAGCACCCCCCAGGGGGTTCGAGAGACCCAGTACTTC
cdr3_aa: CASTPQGVRETQYF

v_call: TRBV18
j_call: TRBJ1-2
d_call: NA
clone_size: few
cdr3_nt: TGTGCCAGCTCACCATGGGTTGAGCATGGCTACACCTTC
cdr3_aa: CASSPWVEHGYTF

v_call: TRBV6-6
j_call: TRBJ2-7
d_call: TRBD1
clone_size: NA
cdr3_nt: TGTGCCAGCAGTTACTGGAACAGGGGGACGAACGAGCAGTACTTC
cdr3_aa: CASSYWNRGTNEQYF

v_call: TRBV19
j_call: TRBJ2-3
d_call: NA
clone_size: NA
cdr3_nt: TGTGCCAGTAGTATGGCCATCACAGATACGCAGTATTTT
cdr3_aa: CASSMAITDTQYF